Presented here are 18 T cell receptor beta chains from one specimen sequenced in a study of cytomegalovirus exposure and HLA in healthy donors. Libraries were prepared by immunoSEQ multiplex PCR; TCRdb keeps only in-frame clonotypes and omits some of them. Altogether around 180,000 clones are present, about 83% being singletons, with the ten largest covering approximately 1.5%. Input material: PBMCs. These receptors were taken from a woman under 30 in good health and CMV-seronegative.

CDR3 protein: CASSLVPLRGVIQETQYF. For the CDR3, the DNA is TGTGCCAGCAGCTTGGTTCCCCTACGGGGAGTTATCCAAGAGACCCAGTACTTC. This chain connects TRBV5-4 to TRBJ2-5; a possible D gene is TRBD2 (5 bases). This CDR3 is built from 18 residues. Looked up from germline, CDR1 is SGHNT and CDR2 is YYREEE (reference sequence). V lost 0 bases to trimming and J lost 1 base, with 19 bases between them.

The chain joins TRBV5-6 to TRBJ1-1, with D possibly being TRBD1 (6 bases). The CDR3 consists of 15 residues. CDR1 and CDR2 (germline): SGHDT, YYEEEE. V was trimmed by 1 base and J by 0 bases, leaving 10 bases between them. The CDR3 loop is CASSLYTGLNTEAFF. In nucleotides, the CDR3 is TGTGCCAGCAGCTTGTACACAGGGCTGAACACTGAAGCTTTCTTT.

This chain joins TRBV9 and TRBJ2-7; D may be TRBD1 (5 bases). Germline lookup yields CDR1 SGDLS and CDR2 YYNGEE. The CDR3 contains 15 residues. V shed 0 bases and J shed 7 bases, with 17 bases lying between them. CDR3 DNA sequence: TGTGCCAGCAGCGTAGAGGCAGGGTCACTGGGAGAGCAGTACTTC. It is translated as CASSVEAGSLGEQYF.

For the CDR3, the DNA is TGTGCCAGCCGACAGGAGGCGAACACCGGGGAGCTGTTTTTT. This sequence encodes CASRQEANTGELFF. The chain links TRBV14 to TRBJ2-2; D is perhaps TRBD1 (6 bases). CDR3 length: 14 amino acids. Germline CDR1 reads SGHDN; CDR2 reads FVKESK. Trimming left V 8 bases short and J 0 bases short, with 10 bases between.

The chain combines TRBV10-3 with TRBJ2-1; TRBD2 agrees at 9 bases. The CDR3 has 16 amino acids. Germline trimming cut 0 bases from V and 10 bases from J; bases unmatched to any gene: 10. In germline, CDR1 is ENHRY, CDR2 SYGVKD. As DNA, the CDR3 is TGTGCCATCAGTGAGTCGGGGCGGGAGGGCCTAAACGAGCAGTTCTTC. Encoded protein: CAISESGREGLNEQFF.

The chain employs TRBV30 and TRBJ1-3; the D gene is possibly TRBD1 (5 bases). V gave up 3 bases and J gave up 1 base, with 13 bases separating them. Germline V gene lookup returns CDR1 GTSNPN and CDR2 SVGIG (reference sequence). The CDR3 is 15 amino acids. The CDR3 nucleotides read TGTGCCTGGAGGGGGGACTTCGATTCTGGAAACACCATATATTTT. Protein sequence: CAWRGDFDSGNTIYF.

This clone showed up just once. The gene calls are TRBV5-4 and TRBJ2-5, with D unresolved. Trimming stripped 3 bases from V and 5 bases from J, with 14 bases between. The germline CDR1 and CDR2 sequences are SGHNT and YYREEE (reference sequence). This CDR3 comprises 14 residues. CDR3 sequence: CASSSVAATETQYF. The CDR3 nucleotides read TGTGCCAGCAGCTCCGTCGCTGCTACGGAGACCCAGTACTTC.

The chain is built from TRBV5-1 and TRBJ2-1; 8 nucleotides agree with TRBD1. The germline CDR1 and CDR2 sequences are SGHRS and YFSETQ. There are 15 residues in the CDR3. The trim removed 6 bases at V and 7 bases at J, leaving 12 bases unmatched. The CDR3 loop reads CASTMAGGVGNEQFF. The CDR3 DNA sequence: TGCGCCAGCACGATGGCAGGGGGCGTCGGGAATGAGCAGTTCTTC.

The chain joins TRBV27 to TRBJ2-7; D call uncertain. The germline V and J ends were trimmed by 4 bases and 0 bases, with 16 bases remaining between them. CDR1 and CDR2 from the germline V gene are MNHEY and SMNVEV (reference sequence). The CDR3 is 16 amino acids. CDR3 residues: CASSSFELASSYEQYF. The CDR3 region has the DNA TGTGCCAGCAGTTCCTTCGAGCTGGCTAGCTCCTACGAGCAGTACTTC.

The V call is TRBV18, the J call TRBJ2-7; unclear D gene. The CDR3 consists of 15 residues. V lost 0 bases to trimming and J lost 1 base, with 10 bases between them. Germline lookup yields CDR1 KGHSH and CDR2 LQKENI. The CDR3 region is CASSPPAGLSYEQYF. The CDR3 nucleotides are TGTGCCAGCTCACCACCGGCAGGCCTATCCTACGAGCAGTACTTC.

J is TRBJ2-5 and V is TRBV6-1, with 9 bases that match TRBD2. This CDR3 comprises 15 residues. CDR1 and CDR2 from the germline V gene are MNHNS and SASEGT. V lost 3 bases and J lost 4; bases outside the gene matches: 6. The CDR3 sequence is CASSDGTSLGETQYF. CDR3 bases: TGTGCCAGCAGTGACGGGACTAGCTTGGGAGAGACCCAGTACTTC.

V is TRBV14 and J is TRBJ2-1; 7 nucleotides line up with TRBD2. After removal of 0 bases from V and 5 bases from J, the junction contained 7 bases not matched to a gene. Germline assignment: CDR1 SGHDN and CDR2 FVKESK. The CDR3 is 16 residues long. The CDR3 sequence: CASSQEWREYNNEQFF. CDR3 bases: TGTGCCAGCAGCCAAGAGTGGCGGGAGTACAACAATGAGCAGTTCTTC.

J is TRBJ2-7 and V is TRBV10-3; maybe TRBD1 (6 bases). CDR1 is ENHRY, CDR2 SYGVKD, per germline. The CDR3 has 16 amino acids. The V gene lost 4 bases and the J gene lost 6 bases, with 22 bases spanning the gap. The CDR3 DNA is TGTGCCATCAGTGCGCTTACAGGGTCTCCCCTCCGCGAGCAGTACTTC. As protein: CAISALTGSPLREQYF.

The J gene is TRBJ1-2, the V gene TRBV2, with unresolved D. Trimming removed 2 bases at V and 4 bases at J, with 11 bases between. Germline lookup yields CDR1 SNHLY and CDR2 FYNNEI. The CDR3 loop spans 14 amino acids. The DNA of the CDR3 is TGTGCCAGCAGTGAACAGGCTCCAAGCTATGGCTACACCTTC. Its translation is CASSEQAPSYGYTF.

The chain couples TRBV5-6 to TRBJ2-1, with 8 bases that match TRBD1. The ends lost 3 bases at V and 3 bases at J; junction bases unmatched: 2. CDR1 is SGHDT, CDR2 YYEEEE, per germline. CDR3 length: 14 amino acids. The CDR3 here is CASSSGQGYNEQFF. The CDR3 DNA follows: TGTGCCAGCAGCTCAGGACAGGGCTACAATGAGCAGTTCTTC.

This clone was detected a few times. J is TRBJ2-7 and V is TRBV19; 8 bases map to TRBD1. The CDR3 is made up of 13 amino acids. J lost 4 bases, V lost 6 bases, and 5 bases had no gene match. The germline gives CDR1 LNHDA, CDR2 SQIVND (reference sequence). CDR3 DNA sequence: TGTGCCAGTAGCAAACAGGGGGGATACGAGCAGTACTTC. The encoded protein is CASSKQGGYEQYF.

The chain uses TRBV30 and TRBJ2-7, with TRBD2 matching 10 bases. With V trimmed by 6 bases and J by 1 base, 6 bases remained unmatched. Germline loops: CDR1 GTSNPN, CDR2 SVGIG (reference sequence). CDR3 length: 14 residues. The CDR3 DNA sequence: TGTGCCTGTTCCACTAGCGGGAATTCCTACGAGCAGTACTTC. Protein: CACSTSGNSYEQYF. The full variable domain, rest sourced from reference TRBV30 and TRBJ2-7, is SQTIHQWPATLVQPVGSPLSLECTVEGTSNPNLYWYRQAAGRGLQLLFYSVGIGQISSEVPQNLSASRPQDRQFILSSKKLLLSDSGFYLCACSTSGNSYEQYFGPGTRLTVT.

The gene calls are TRBV28 and TRBJ1-4, with 9 bases fitting TRBD1. CDR3 length: 15 residues. Germline CDR1 is MDHEN and CDR2 is SYDVKM. V lost 6 bases, J lost 4 bases, and 6 bases stayed unmatched. This CDR3 reads CASSKRQGGNEKLFF. The DNA for the CDR3 is TGTGCCAGCAGCAAAAGACAGGGGGGTAATGAAAAACTGTTTTTT.